This T cell receptor beta chain appears in the sequencing data of a study of shared clonotypes between healthy human individuals. Study overall: The cohort had two women and three men, ages 18 to 49.

Method: immunoSEQ multiplex PCR; TCRdb's copy keeps in-frame clones and lacks some. The profile shows 2 million to 2.5 million clones, around 95% of them singletons. This clone came up once. CDR3 length equals 13 residues. The V and J ends lost 4 bases and 2 bases respectively, with 11 bases between them. Per the germline V gene, CDR1 is SQVTM and CDR2 is ANQGSEA. The specimen sequenced was naive CD4+ T cells sorted from blood. The subset is: CD45RA+ positively selected. The receptor was isolated from a man between 18 and 35 years old in good health. The rearrangement links TRBV29-1 to TRBJ1-1, with D tentatively TRBD1 (5 bases). For the CDR3, the DNA is TGCAGCGTTGTTGGGGCGGGAAACACTGAAGCTTTCTTT. This sequence encodes CSVVGAGNTEAFF.